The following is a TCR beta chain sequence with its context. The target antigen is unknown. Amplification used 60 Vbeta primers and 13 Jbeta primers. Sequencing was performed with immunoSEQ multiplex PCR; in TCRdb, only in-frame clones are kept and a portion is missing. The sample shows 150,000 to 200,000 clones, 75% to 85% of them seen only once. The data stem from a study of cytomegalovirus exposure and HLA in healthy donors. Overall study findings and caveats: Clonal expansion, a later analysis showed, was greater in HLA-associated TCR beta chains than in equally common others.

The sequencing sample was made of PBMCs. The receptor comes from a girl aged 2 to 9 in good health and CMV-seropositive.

CDR3 in DNA: TGTGCCAGCAGCGCGGGACAGGGATATACCTACGAGCAGTACTTC. Its translation: CASSAGQGYTYEQYF. The chain joins TRBV5-6 to TRBJ2-7; TRBD1 agrees at 9 bases. The CDR3 covers 15 residues. Trimming removed 4 bases from V and 2 bases from J; junction bases left unmatched: 7. Germline values: CDR1 SGHDT, CDR2 YYEEEE.